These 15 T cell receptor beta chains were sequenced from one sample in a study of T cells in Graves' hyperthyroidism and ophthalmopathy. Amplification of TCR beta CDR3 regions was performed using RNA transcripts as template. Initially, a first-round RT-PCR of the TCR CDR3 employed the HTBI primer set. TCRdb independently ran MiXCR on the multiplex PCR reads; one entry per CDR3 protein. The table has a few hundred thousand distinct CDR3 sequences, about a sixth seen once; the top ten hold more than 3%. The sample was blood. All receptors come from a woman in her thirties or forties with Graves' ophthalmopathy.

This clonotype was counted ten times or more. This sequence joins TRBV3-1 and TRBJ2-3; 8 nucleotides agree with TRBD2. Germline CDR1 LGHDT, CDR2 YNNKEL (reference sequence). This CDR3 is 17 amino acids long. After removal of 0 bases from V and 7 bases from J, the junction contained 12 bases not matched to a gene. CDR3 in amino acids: CASSQDGSAGGVNTQYF. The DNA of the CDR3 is TGTGCCAGCAGCCAAGATGGGTCGGCGGGAGGCGTGAATACGCAGTATTTT.

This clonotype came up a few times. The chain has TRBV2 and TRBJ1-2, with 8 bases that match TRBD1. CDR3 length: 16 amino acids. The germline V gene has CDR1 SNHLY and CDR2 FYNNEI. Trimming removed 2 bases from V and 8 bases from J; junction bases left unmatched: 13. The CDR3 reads CASSEFTGTGEVGYTF. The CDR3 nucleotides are TGTGCCAGCAGTGAATTTACCGGGACAGGCGAAGTCGGCTACACCTTC.

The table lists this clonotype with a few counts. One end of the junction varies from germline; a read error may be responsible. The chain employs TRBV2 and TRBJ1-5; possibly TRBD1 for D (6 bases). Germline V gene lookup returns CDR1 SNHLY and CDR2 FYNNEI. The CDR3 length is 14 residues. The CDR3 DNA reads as TGTGCCAGCAGCTACGGACAGAAAAATCAGGCCCAGCATTTT. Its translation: CASSYGQKNQAQHF.

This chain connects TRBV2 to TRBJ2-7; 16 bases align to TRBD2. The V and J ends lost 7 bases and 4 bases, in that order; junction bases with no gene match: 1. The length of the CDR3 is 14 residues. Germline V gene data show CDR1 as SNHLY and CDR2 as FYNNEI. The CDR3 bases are TGTGCCAGCATGGGACTAGCGGGAGGGTACGAGCAGTACTTC. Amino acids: CASMGLAGGYEQYF.

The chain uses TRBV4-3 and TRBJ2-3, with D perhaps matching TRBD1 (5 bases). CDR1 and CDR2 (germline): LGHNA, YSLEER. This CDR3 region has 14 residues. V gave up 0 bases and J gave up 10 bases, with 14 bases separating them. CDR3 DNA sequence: TGCGCCAGCAGCCAAGATTTGGACAACGGACCGCAGTATTTT. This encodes CASSQDLDNGPQYF.

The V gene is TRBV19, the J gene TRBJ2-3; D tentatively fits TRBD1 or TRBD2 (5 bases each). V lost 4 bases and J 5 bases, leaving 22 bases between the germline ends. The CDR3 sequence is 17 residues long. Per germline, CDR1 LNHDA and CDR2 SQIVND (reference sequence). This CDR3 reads CASSTSSTGTGRDTQYF. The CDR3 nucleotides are TGTGCCAGTAGTACCTCCTCGACCGGGACCGGTAGAGATACGCAGTATTTT.

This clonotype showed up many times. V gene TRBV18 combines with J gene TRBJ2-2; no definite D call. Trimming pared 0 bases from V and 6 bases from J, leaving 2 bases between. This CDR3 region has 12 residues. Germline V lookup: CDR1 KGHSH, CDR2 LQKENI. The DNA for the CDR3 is TGTGCCAGCTCACCACCATCCGGGGAGCTGTTTTTT. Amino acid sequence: CASSPPSGELFF.

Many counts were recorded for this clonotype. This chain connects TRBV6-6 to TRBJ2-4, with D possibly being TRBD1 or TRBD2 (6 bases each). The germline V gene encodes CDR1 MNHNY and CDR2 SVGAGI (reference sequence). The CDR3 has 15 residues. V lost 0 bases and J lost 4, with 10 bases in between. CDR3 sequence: CASSYSAGQKNIQYF. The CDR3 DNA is TGTGCCAGCAGTTACTCGGCGGGACAAAAAAACATTCAGTACTTC.

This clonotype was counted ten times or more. CDR3 sequence (DNA): TGTGCCAGCAAGCGGGGGGGCTCCAATGAGCAGTTCTTC. Translated: CASKRGGSNEQFF. The chain carries TRBV12-3 or TRBV12-4 and TRBJ2-1, with TRBD2 matching over 10 bases. V dropped 7 bases and J dropped 6; count of bases not matched to a gene: 3. CDR3 length: 13 residues.

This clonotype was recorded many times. CDR3 in DNA: TGTGCCAGCAGCCAAGGAGAAGGGCTCGGCTACACCTTC. It codes for CASSQGEGLGYTF. This chain uses TRBV3-1 with TRBJ1-2; D ambiguous. The CDR3 has 13 residues. Trimming shortened V by 1 base and J by 8 bases, and 11 bases separated the two germline ends. The germline CDR1 and CDR2 sequences are LGHDT and YNNKEL (reference sequence).

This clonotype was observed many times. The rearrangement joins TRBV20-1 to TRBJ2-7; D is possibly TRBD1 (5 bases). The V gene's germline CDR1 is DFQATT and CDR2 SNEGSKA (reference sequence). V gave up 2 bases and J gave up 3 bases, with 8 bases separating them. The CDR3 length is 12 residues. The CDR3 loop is CSARRQNYEQYF. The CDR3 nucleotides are TGCAGTGCTAGAAGACAGAACTACGAGCAGTACTTC.

CDR3 protein: CASSLQTGTTEAFF. CDR3 bases: TGTGCCAGCAGCCTGCAGACCGGAACGACTGAAGCTTTCTTT. The J gene is TRBJ1-1, the V gene TRBV7-2; no definite D call. The CDR3 has 14 amino acids. Germline V lookup: CDR1 SGHTA, CDR2 FQGNSA. V was pared by 5 bases and J by 5 bases, with 15 bases between.

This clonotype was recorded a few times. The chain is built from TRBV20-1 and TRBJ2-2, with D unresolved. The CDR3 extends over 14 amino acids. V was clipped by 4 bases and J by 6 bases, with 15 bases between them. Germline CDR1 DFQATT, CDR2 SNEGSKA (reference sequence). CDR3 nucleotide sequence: TGCAGTGCTACGGGCCAGACCCTCCCCGGGGAGCTGTTTTTT. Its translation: CSATGQTLPGELFF.

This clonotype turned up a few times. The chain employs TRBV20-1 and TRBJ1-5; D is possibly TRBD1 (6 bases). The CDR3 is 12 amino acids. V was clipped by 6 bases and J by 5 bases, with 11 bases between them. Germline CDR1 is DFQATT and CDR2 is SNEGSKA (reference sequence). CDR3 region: CSAQEGDQPQHF. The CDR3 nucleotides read TGCAGTGCCCAGGAGGGGGATCAGCCCCAGCATTTT.

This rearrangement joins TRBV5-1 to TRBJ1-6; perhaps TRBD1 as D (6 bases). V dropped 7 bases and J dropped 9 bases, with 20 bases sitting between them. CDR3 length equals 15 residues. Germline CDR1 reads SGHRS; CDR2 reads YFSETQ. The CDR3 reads CASAVRPGGVSPLHF. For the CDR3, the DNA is TGCGCCAGCGCCGTCCGGCCGGGGGGCGTTTCACCCCTCCACTTT.